The following is a T cell receptor beta chain sequence with its context. Its antigen is not known. This PCR relied on a set of 60 Vbeta primers and 13 Jbeta primers. TCRdb's copy holds only in-frame clones and misses some; the assay was immunoSEQ multiplex PCR. The top ten hold just over 1.4% of the sample, which has about 200,000 clones, roughly four fifths seen once. The data stem from a study of cytomegalovirus exposure and HLA in healthy donors. General study points: Sequencing depth roughly uniform across donors was assumed in presence/absence analyses.

The sequenced sample was PBMCs. The clonotype was recovered from a girl between 10 and 17 years old in good health and CMV-seronegative.

DNA for the CDR3: TGTGCCAGTAGTCCCCCAACAGGCCACTATGGCTACACCTTC. This translates into CASSPPTGHYGYTF. The gene calls are TRBV19 and TRBJ1-2; D may be TRBD1 (5 bases). Per germline, CDR1 LNHDA and CDR2 SQIVND (reference sequence). Deletions cut 5 bases from V and 3 bases from J, with 13 bases between. CDR3 length: 14 amino acids.